The 26 T cell receptor beta chains reported below all come from one sample, sequenced in a study of blood T cell repertoires in COVID-19. TCRdb's copy holds only in-frame clones and misses some; the assay was immunoSEQ multiplex PCR. Of 200,000 to 250,000 clones in the sample, about four fifths are singletons; the top ten hold approximately 6.6%. The material sequenced was PBMCs or T cells enriched from blood (not recorded which). These receptors all come from a woman aged 40 to 50 who had recovered from COVID-19.

The V gene is TRBV13, the J gene TRBJ1-1; maybe TRBD1 (5 bases). Germline assignment: CDR1 PRHDT and CDR2 FYEKMQ (reference sequence). V shed 1 base and J shed 4 bases, with 13 bases lying between them. The CDR3 contains 15 residues. The CDR3 reads CASSLVGGDGTEAFF. CDR3 nucleotides: TGTGCCAGCAGCTTAGTTGGGGGGGACGGCACTGAAGCTTTCTTT.

This chain links TRBV6-6 with TRBJ1-2; 8 bases are shared with TRBD1. V shed 7 bases and J 6 bases; nucleotides not matched to a gene: 10. The CDR3 loop spans 14 amino acids. Germline loops: CDR1 MNHNY, CDR2 SVGAGI (reference sequence). CDR3 in amino acids: CASTTTGVVDGYTF. For the CDR3, the DNA is TGTGCCAGCACCACGACAGGGGTAGTCGATGGCTACACCTTC.

The rearrangement joins TRBV4-3 to TRBJ2-3; D perhaps matches TRBD1 (5 bases). There are 14 residues in the CDR3. CDR1 and CDR2 (germline): LGHNA, YSLEER. V lost 4 bases, J lost 7 bases, and 15 bases lay in between. This CDR3 reads CASSLGASANTQYF. The CDR3, as DNA: TGCGCCAGCAGCCTTGGGGCTTCAGCAAATACGCAGTATTTT.

Comments on this clone: At one boundary the junction diverges from the germline segment, which might be a read error. The chain links TRBV28 to TRBJ1-2; tentative D call: TRBD1 (6 bases). Germline V gene lookup returns CDR1 MDHEN and CDR2 SYDVKM. CDR3 length equals 10 residues. Here the CDR3 reads CASGRGGTSF. The DNA for the CDR3 is TGTGCCAGCGGTCGAGGGGGAACATCCTTC.

The rearrangement links TRBV28 to TRBJ2-7; D not certain. CDR3 length: 14 residues. V was trimmed by 5 bases and J by 0 bases, leaving 11 bases between them. Germline lookup yields CDR1 MDHEN and CDR2 SYDVKM. The CDR3 here is CASSLPVGSYEQYF. In DNA form, the CDR3 reads TGTGCCAGCAGTCTCCCGGTCGGCTCCTACGAGCAGTACTTC.

The J gene is TRBJ2-2, the V gene TRBV27; TRBD2 might be the D (5 bases). This CDR3 has 14 residues. Looked up from germline, CDR1 is MNHEY and CDR2 is SMNVEV (reference sequence). Trimming pared 4 bases from V and 1 base from J, leaving 7 bases between. The chain's CDR3 is CASSWEMNTGELFF. In DNA form, the CDR3 reads TGTGCCAGCAGTTGGGAGATGAACACCGGGGAGCTGTTTTTT.

The chain's CDR3 is CAWSGTGYTEAFF. CDR3 in DNA: TGTGCCTGGAGTGGAACCGGGTACACTGAAGCTTTCTTT. The chain has TRBV30 and TRBJ1-1; no clear D. Germline V gene lookup returns CDR1 GTSNPN and CDR2 SVGIG (reference sequence). This CDR3 region has 13 residues. V was clipped by 1 base and J by 3 bases, with 9 bases between them.

Written as DNA, the CDR3 is TGTGCCACCAGCAGTGTAGGCAGACGGGAGCATAGCAATCAGCCCCAGCATTTT. Encoded protein: CATSSVGRREHSNQPQHF. V is TRBV15 and J is TRBJ1-5; D ambiguous. The V gene lost 3 bases and the J gene lost 0 bases, with 18 bases spanning the gap. Germline values: CDR1 LNHNV, CDR2 YYDKDF (reference sequence). The CDR3 runs to 18 residues. The variable domain in full, completed from reference TRBV15 and TRBJ1-5, reads DAMVIQNPRYQVTQFGKPVTLSCSQTLNHNVMYWYQQKSSQAPKLLFHYYDKDFNNEADTPDNFQSRRPNTSFCFLDIRSPGLGDTAMYLCATSSVGRREHSNQPQHFGDGTRLSIL.

The rearrangement links TRBV3-1 (or the pseudogene TRBV3-2) to TRBJ2-1, with TRBD2 matching over 9 bases. The CDR3 loop spans 16 amino acids. V was clipped by 4 bases and J by 7 bases; unmatched bases: 11. Germline-derived CDR1 and CDR2 are LGHDT and YNNKEL (reference sequence). The CDR3 loop is CASSPRLSGRVNEQFF. As DNA, the CDR3 is TGTGCCAGCAGCCCCCGACTTAGCGGGAGAGTAAATGAGCAGTTCTTC.

This clone occurred a few times. The identical CDR3 is also encoded by other nucleotide sequences in the sample. The rearrangement uses TRBV5-1 and TRBJ2-1; the match to TRBD1 covers 10 bases. With V trimmed by 3 bases and J by 4 bases, 1 base remained unmatched. Germline CDR1 is SGHRS and CDR2 is YFSETQ. The CDR3 runs 14 residues. CDR3 in DNA: TGCGCCAGCAGCTCGGGACAGGGGTACAATGAGCAGTTCTTC. Amino acids: CASSSGQGYNEQFF.

The V gene is TRBV11-3, the J gene TRBJ2-2; TRBD1 agrees at 9 bases. CDR1 and CDR2 (germline): SGHNT, YENEEA. The CDR3 has 16 residues. V lost 5 bases to trimming and J lost 4 bases; unmatched junction nucleotides: 8. The CDR3, as DNA: TGTGCCAGCAGCCCCGGGACAGGGAGGACCACCGGGGAGCTGTTTTTT. It translates to CASSPGTGRTTGELFF.

The V and J genes are TRBV3-1 (or the pseudogene TRBV3-2) and TRBJ1-4; TRBD1 matches 8 bases. The CDR3 consists of 14 residues. V dropped 4 bases and J dropped 10; count of bases not matched to a gene: 8. Germline-derived CDR1 and CDR2 are LGHDT and YNNKEL (reference sequence). In DNA, the CDR3 is TGTGCCAGCAGCCCTGGACAGGGTAACCCAAAACTGTTTTTT. Amino acids: CASSPGQGNPKLFF.

The genes are TRBV7-9 and TRBJ1-6, with 7 bases lining up with TRBD1. V shed 5 bases and J 1 base; nucleotides not matched to a gene: 8. The germline gives CDR1 SEHNR, CDR2 FQNEAQ (reference sequence). CDR3 length equals 17 residues. In nucleotides, the CDR3 is TGTGCCAGCAGCGCCCCAGGGGGGTCGTCCTATAATTCACCCCTCCACTTT. This sequence encodes CASSAPGGSSYNSPLHF.

J is TRBJ2-3 and V is TRBV28, with 10 bases aligning to TRBD2. CDR3 length equals 14 residues. Germline V gives CDR1 MDHEN, CDR2 SYDVKM. With V trimmed by 9 bases and J by 1 base, 4 bases remained unmatched. CDR3 region: CASIGTSGTDTQYF. The CDR3 DNA is TGTGCCAGTATCGGGACTAGCGGCACAGATACGCAGTATTTT.

The chain is built from TRBV28 and TRBJ1-1; 9 bases align to TRBD1. V lost 8 bases to trimming and J lost 6 bases; unmatched junction nucleotides: 10. The CDR3 runs 14 residues. Looked up from germline, CDR1 is MDHEN and CDR2 is SYDVKM. CDR3 sequence: CASHSTGGSAEAFF. The DNA for the CDR3 is TGTGCCAGCCATTCTACAGGGGGCAGCGCTGAAGCTTTCTTT.

The chain employs TRBV12-1 and TRBJ2-7; the table's D call, TRBD2, was not checked against the DNA. TRBV12-1 is flagged as a pseudogene. This CDR3 is 15 amino acids long. The CDR3 DNA is TGTGCCAGCAGCTTCCCCTGTCGGGGGATCTACGAGCAGTACGTC. Amino acids: CASSFPCRGIYEQYV.

J is TRBJ1-1 and V is TRBV29-1; 10 bases fit TRBD1. The V and J ends lost 6 bases and 0 bases, in that order; junction bases with no gene match: 10. The germline gives CDR1 SQVTM, CDR2 ANQGSEA. This CDR3 is built from 16 residues. The CDR3 protein is CSVEGGQGNLNTEAFF. The CDR3 bases are TGCAGCGTGGAGGGGGGACAGGGGAACTTGAACACTGAAGCTTTCTTT.

The J gene is TRBJ1-3, the V gene TRBV2; 7 bases are shared with TRBD1. In germline, CDR1 is SNHLY, CDR2 FYNNEI. V lost 3 bases, J lost 4 bases, and 3 bases stayed unmatched. The CDR3 is 14 residues long. CDR3 in amino acids: CASSETGLGNTIYF. The CDR3 DNA sequence: TGTGCCAGCAGTGAGACAGGGCTCGGAAACACCATATATTTT.

This chain connects TRBV9 to TRBJ2-1, with 10 nucleotides matching TRBD1. The germline CDR1 and CDR2 sequences are SGDLS and YYNGEE. The CDR3 totals 16 residues. Trimming at V came to 4 bases and at J to 8 bases, leaving 12 bases not matched to a gene. Here the CDR3 DNA reads TGTGCCAGCAGCCCAAGGGGGGACAGGGGTGGCGATGAGCAGTTCTTC. This codes for CASSPRGDRGGDEQFF.

This sequence joins TRBV9 and TRBJ1-6, with TRBD1 matching over 7 bases. V lost 4 bases to trimming and J lost 5 bases; unmatched junction nucleotides: 3. CDR1 and CDR2 from the germline V gene are SGDLS and YYNGEE. The CDR3 extends over 14 amino acids. The CDR3 loop is CASSWDSNNSPLHF. In nucleotides, the CDR3 is TGTGCCAGCAGCTGGGACAGTAATAATTCACCCCTCCACTTT.

V gene TRBV4-1 combines with J gene TRBJ2-1; perhaps TRBD2 as D (5 bases). The CDR3 extends over 18 amino acids. Germline CDR1 MGHRA, CDR2 YSYEKL. The germline V and J ends were trimmed by 3 bases and 7 bases, with 25 bases remaining between them. For the CDR3, the DNA is TGCGCCAGCAGCCACCCCTTTCAAACGCGGAGCCGGGGTAATGAGCAGTTCTTC. Protein sequence: CASSHPFQTRSRGNEQFF.

The V and J genes are TRBV7-2 and TRBJ2-5, with a possible D match to TRBD1 (6 bases). Trimming stripped 5 bases from V and 0 bases from J, with 13 bases between. The CDR3 runs 15 residues. Germline assignment: CDR1 SGHTA and CDR2 FQGNSA. This chain's CDR3 is CASSTNRAYQETQYF. DNA for the CDR3: TGTGCCAGCAGCACTAACAGGGCTTACCAAGAGACCCAGTACTTC.

The chain couples TRBV5-6 to TRBJ2-7, with a weak D call TRBD2 (5 bases). Germline V CDR1 and CDR2: SGHDT, YYEEEE. The length of the CDR3 is 15 residues. V gave up 2 bases and J gave up 3 bases, with 15 bases separating them. CDR3 DNA: TGTGCCAGCAGCTTTGTGGCGGGTTCCAACTACGAGCAGTACTTC. Protein sequence: CASSFVAGSNYEQYF.

V usage is TRBV10-3 and J usage is TRBJ2-7; 7 nucleotides match TRBD2. Trimming at V came to 0 bases and at J to 5 bases, leaving 13 bases not matched to a gene. The CDR3 covers 17 residues. From germline, CDR1 is ENHRY and CDR2 SYGVKD. CDR3 amino acids: CAISESIRGRAGNEQYF. CDR3 nucleotide sequence: TGTGCCATCAGTGAGTCGATTCGGGGGAGGGCGGGAAACGAGCAGTACTTC.

V is TRBV20-1 and J is TRBJ1-6; the match to TRBD1 covers 7 bases. Germline values: CDR1 DFQATT, CDR2 SNEGSKA (reference sequence). The CDR3 has 15 residues. V trimming: 3 bases; J trimming: 10 bases; junction bases outside the gene matches: 12. The CDR3 protein is CSASSGQEGLSPLHF. DNA of the CDR3: TGCAGTGCTAGTAGCGGACAGGAGGGCTTATCACCCCTCCACTTT.

This clone showed up just once. The chain joins TRBV18 to TRBJ1-2; 8 bases fit TRBD1. Germline trimming cut 6 bases from V and 10 bases from J; bases unmatched to any gene: 10. The CDR3 sequence is 13 residues long. The germline gives CDR1 KGHSH, CDR2 LQKENI. CDR3 DNA sequence: TGTGCCAGCTCGCCGGGGACAGGCGGGTTCTACACCTTC. It specifies CASSPGTGGFYTF.